This T cell receptor beta chain is drawn from a study of Ad26.COV2.S vaccination and SARS-CoV-2 variants. Notes on this clone: The antigen is undetermined.

General study findings and limits: Vaccine and placebo groups showed comparable non-spike TCR breadth. Reported findings describe substantial breadth in spike-specific CD8+ and CD4+ T cell responses following vaccination.

From germline, CDR1 is MNHNS and CDR2 SASEGT. The CDR3 sequence is 13 residues long. Trimming took off 2 bases at V and 4 bases at J, with 9 bases between the two ends. Sequencing used immunoSEQ multiplex PCR; TCRdb keeps in-frame clones, though not all of them. The sample has over 110,000 clones; around 86% are singletons. The TCR comes from a human donor who had recovered from COVID-19. Source: peripheral blood, taken after recovery from COVID-19. The chain recombines TRBV6-1 with TRBJ2-7; D unresolved. The CDR3 loop is CASSERGGYEQYF. The CDR3 DNA reads as TGTGCCAGCAGTGAACGCGGCGGATACGAGCAGTACTTC.